This T cell receptor beta chain was identified during a study of shared clonotypes between healthy human individuals. The method was immunoSEQ multiplex PCR; TCRdb's version includes in-frame clones alone and lacks a portion of them. The sample lists about 2 million clones, 90% to 95% occurring once. This TCR was sampled from a man younger than 35 in good health. Sequencing was carried out using naive CD4+ T cells sorted from blood. Noted subset: CD45RA+ positively selected.

The CDR3 DNA reads TGTGCCTGGACCGATACAGGGCGTCTAGAGACCCAGTACTTC. Amino acids: CAWTDTGRLETQYF. The chain has TRBV30 and TRBJ2-5; maybe TRBD1 (6 bases). Trimming shortened V by 4 bases and J by 4 bases, and 16 bases separated the two germline ends. Germline lookup yields CDR1 GTSNPN and CDR2 SVGIG (reference sequence). The CDR3 consists of 14 residues.